The subject of this entry is one T cell receptor (beta chain). Its antigen remains unknown. The data were taken from a study of T cell repertoires in cytomegalovirus infection. Overall study: It was the public TCR beta signatures that indicated both CMV infection and matching HLA type.

Study-wide results and limits: The ex vivo response showed dominance by HLA-C-restricted CMV-specific TCR beta clonotypes.

Using its own MiXCR run on the reads, TCRdb lists one record per CDR3 protein. The table lists about half a million distinct CDR3 sequences, 30% to 40% of them singletons. The sequencing here drew on cultured PBMCs, taken from culture after CMV antigen stimulation. This TCR was recovered from a human donor in good health (CMV status not recorded). Some clones in this sample may be carry-over from other donors' samples.

CDR3 DNA sequence: TGTGCCAGCAGTTTATCGTGGGGGAATAACTATGGCTACACCTTC. It encodes CASSLSWGNNYGYTF. The chain employs TRBV27 and TRBJ1-2; a weak D match, TRBD1 (5 bases). This CDR3 comprises 15 residues. CDR1 MNHEY and CDR2 SMNVEV come from the germline V gene (reference sequence). Trimming removed 0 bases at V and 1 base at J, with 9 bases between.